This is a list of T cell receptor beta chains from one sample in a study of blood T cells in healthy people across ages. TCRdb itself ran the 5' RACE reads through MiXCR, one entry per CDR3 protein. Of hundreds of thousands of distinct CDR3 sequences listed, approximately 60% are singletons. Sequenced sample: blood. These receptors were taken from a man aged 40-55 years in good health. CDR3s include the opening cysteine and the closing phenylalanine or tryptophan. A D gene is named only where the DNA matches it firmly. Only some rows state a clone size, as once, few, many or a class for expanded clones.

size	V	D	J	CDR3	DNA
.	TRBV4-3	TRBD2	TRBJ2-1	CASSQSLAGGYNEQFF	TGCGCCAGCAGCCAAAGCCTAGCGGGAGGCTACAATGAGCAGTTCTTC
once	TRBV7-9	.	TRBJ2-5	CASSLDKMGGHETQYF	TGTGCCAGCAGCTTAGATAAAATGGGGGGCCATGAGACCCAGTACTTC
.	TRBV20-1	.	TRBJ1-6	CSAADSREYSPLHF	TGCAGTGCTGCAGACAGCAGAGAATATTCACCCCTCCACTTT
.	TRBV6-6	.	TRBJ2-3	CASRSRQDSTDTQYF	TGTGCCAGCAGATCCCGCCAGGACTCCACAGATACGCAGTATTTT
.	TRBV12-5	TRBD2	TRBJ2-1	CASGLAGLAEPNNEQFF	TGTGCTAGTGGTTTGGCGGGACTAGCGGAACCTAACAATGAGCAGTTCTTC
.	TRBV2	.	TRBJ1-2	CASSEVDPVLGYTF	TGTGCCAGCAGTGAAGTTGACCCTGTGCTTGGCTACACCTTC
once	TRBV6-5	TRBD2	TRBJ2-3	CASSYSIGTRGTDTQYF	TGTGCCAGCAGTTACTCGATCGGGACTAGAGGCACAGATACGCAGTATTTT
.	TRBV9	.	TRBJ2-1	CASSPGTFVAGQFF	TGTGCCAGCAGCCCGGGGACTTTCGTAGCAGGGCAGTTCTTC
few	TRBV7-8	.	TRBJ1-2	CASSLGGVYGYTF	TGTGCCAGCAGCTTAGGGGGGGTATATGGCTACACCTTC
.	TRBV2	TRBD1	TRBJ1-4	CATRGQVEKLFF	TGTGCCACCCGGGGACAGGTTGAAAAACTGTTTTTT
few	TRBV20-1	.	TRBJ1-5	CSARAGYGNQPQHF	TGCAGTGCTAGAGCAGGGTATGGCAATCAGCCCCAGCATTTT
.	TRBV9	TRBD1	TRBJ1-2	CASSVPGQVYGYTF	TGTGCCAGCAGCGTTCCGGGACAGGTCTATGGCTACACCTTC
.	TRBV20-1	TRBD1	TRBJ1-1	CSARPGQGRDTEAFF	TGCAGTGCTAGACCGGGACAGGGGAGGGACACTGAAGCTTTCTTT
.	TRBV7-3	TRBD2	TRBJ2-1	CASSLSSGKGIEQFF	TGTGCCAGCAGCTTAAGTAGCGGGAAAGGGATTGAGCAGTTCTTC
few	TRBV4-1	.	TRBJ1-5	CASSPVLREGRNQPQHF	TGCGCCAGCAGTCCGGTTCTAAGGGAGGGTCGGAATCAGCCCCAGCATTTT
few	TRBV9	TRBD2	TRBJ2-3	CASSVTSGRVKGWTDTQYF	TGTGCCAGCAGCGTAACTAGCGGGAGGGTCAAAGGGTGGACAGATACGCAGTATTTT
.	TRBV10-3	TRBD2	TRBJ2-1	CAISEISGSYNEQFF	TGTGCCATCAGTGAGATCAGCGGGAGCTACAATGAGCAGTTCTTC
few	TRBV29-1	TRBD1	TRBJ2-7	CSVWGDRGNEQYF	TGCAGCGTTTGGGGGGACAGGGGGAACGAGCAGTACTTC
.	TRBV7-7	.	TRBJ2-2	CASSLDAGINTGELFF	TGTGCCAGCAGCTTAGATGCGGGGATCAACACCGGGGAGCTGTTTTTT
.	TRBV7-9	.	TRBJ2-3	CASSLATGGTSTDTQYF	TGTGCCAGCAGCTTAGCGACGGGGGGCACTAGCACGGATACGCAGTATTTT
few	TRBV12-3/TRBV12-4	.	TRBJ1-6	CATSIGRVDAPLHF	TGTGCCACCTCGATAGGGAGGGTCGATGCACCCCTCCACTTT
.	TRBV11-3	TRBD1	TRBJ2-3	CASSAVTGGTDTQYF	TGTGCCAGCAGCGCCGTTACAGGGGGCACAGATACGCAGTATTTT
.	TRBV7-2	.	TRBJ1-2	CASSEDGPNYGYTF	TGTGCCAGTAGTGAGGACGGTCCTAACTATGGCTACACCTTC
.	TRBV5-1	.	TRBJ2-3	CASKWDTDTQYF	TGCGCCAGCAAATGGGACACAGATACGCAGTATTTT
.	TRBV20-1	.	TRBJ2-5	CSARSAETQYF	TGCAGTGCTAGATCAGCGGAGACCCAGTACTTC
.	TRBV29-1	.	TRBJ1-1	CSGLVDTEAFF	TGCAGCGGCCTCGTAGACACTGAAGCTTTCTTT
.	TRBV18	.	TRBJ2-5	CASSPQPKETQYF	TGTGCCAGCTCACCACAGCCAAAAGAGACCCAGTACTTC
.	TRBV18	.	TRBJ2-1	CASSPSANNEQFF	TGTGCCAGCTCACCGTCGGCGAACAATGAGCAGTTCTTC
.	TRBV4-1	TRBD2	TRBJ2-5	CASSQLGLAGESRETQYF	TGCGCCAGCAGCCAACTGGGACTAGCGGGAGAGTCGCGAGAGACCCAGTACTTC
.	TRBV27	.	TRBJ1-2	CASIVSYGYTF	TGTGCCAGCATAGTGTCGTATGGCTACACCTTC
.	TRBV29-1	TRBD1	TRBJ2-5	CSVGDRAQETQYF	TGCAGCGTGGGGGACAGGGCGCAAGAGACCCAGTACTTC
.	TRBV20-1	.	TRBJ1-6	CSAHLTGKYNSPLHF	TGCAGTGCACACCTGACAGGCAAATATAATTCACCCCTCCACTTT
.	TRBV4-3	.	TRBJ2-1	CASSQGGLGYNEQFF	TGCGCCAGCAGCCAAGGAGGATTGGGCTACAATGAGCAGTTCTTC
.	TRBV3-1	TRBD2	TRBJ2-1	CASSQDLPAGVHNEQFF	TGTGCCAGCAGCCAAGATCTTCCAGCGGGGGTTCACAATGAGCAGTTCTTC
many	TRBV12-3/TRBV12-4	.	TRBJ1-2	CASGDGDSGGYTF	TGTGCCAGCGGGGACGGAGACTCGGGAGGCTACACCTTC
once	TRBV6-5	.	TRBJ2-1	CASSSSLGNEQFF	TGTGCCAGCAGTTCTTCCCTGGGGAATGAGCAGTTCTTC
.	TRBV12-3/TRBV12-4	.	TRBJ2-5	CASSYTFRGGETQYF	TGTGCCAGCAGTTATACGTTCAGGGGGGGGGAGACCCAGTACTTC
.	TRBV20-1	.	TRBJ2-1	CSAQPDPVRGNEQFF	TGCAGTGCACAGCCCGATCCCGTCCGCGGCAATGAGCAGTTCTTC
.	TRBV20-1	TRBD2	TRBJ2-5	CSARIAGGRETQYF	TGCAGTGCACGTATAGCGGGAGGGCGAGAGACCCAGTACTTC
once	TRBV10-3	.	TRBJ2-1	CAITLAPDGEQFF	TGTGCCATAACGCTCGCCCCGGACGGTGAGCAGTTCTTC
.	TRBV27	TRBD1	TRBJ2-1	CASSRQGSEQFF	TGTGCCAGCAGTCGACAGGGAAGTGAGCAGTTCTTC
.	TRBV20-1	TRBD2	TRBJ2-7	CSARILAGGYEQYF	TGCAGTGCTAGAATCCTAGCGGGAGGATACGAGCAGTACTTC
.	TRBV5-6	.	TRBJ2-3	CASSYPDLILHTQYF	TGTGCCAGCAGCTATCCGGATCTGATTCTTCATACGCAGTATTTT
few	TRBV28	TRBD2	TRBJ2-5	CASSASGEETQYF	TGTGCCAGCAGTGCGAGCGGGGAGGAGACCCAGTACTTC
.	TRBV28	.	TRBJ2-3	CASRAQGIDTQYF	TGTGCCAGCAGGGCGCAGGGTATAGATACGCAGTATTTT
.	TRBV9	.	TRBJ1-4	CASSVGGRGNEKLFF	TGTGCCAGCAGCGTAGGGGGAAGGGGTAATGAAAAACTGTTTTTT
.	TRBV10-3	.	TRBJ2-1	CAASQGGPNEQFF	TGTGCCGCCAGTCAAGGGGGACCCAATGAGCAGTTCTTC
.	TRBV28	.	TRBJ2-7	CASSSKAPYYEQYF	TGTGCCAGCAGTTCGAAGGCGCCCTACTACGAGCAGTACTTC
.	TRBV24-1	.	TRBJ2-1	CATRYGQGPIKEEQFF	TGTGCCACCCGGTACGGGCAGGGCCCAATTAAGGAGGAGCAGTTCTTC
.	TRBV7-8	TRBD2	TRBJ2-7	CASSLLRESGKQYF	TGTGCCAGCAGCTTACTGCGGGAGAGTGGCAAGCAGTACTTC
.	TRBV24-1	.	TRBJ1-6	CATSDLQKDRGNSPLHF	TGTGCCACCAGTGATTTGCAGAAGGACCGGGGAAATTCACCCCTCCACTTT